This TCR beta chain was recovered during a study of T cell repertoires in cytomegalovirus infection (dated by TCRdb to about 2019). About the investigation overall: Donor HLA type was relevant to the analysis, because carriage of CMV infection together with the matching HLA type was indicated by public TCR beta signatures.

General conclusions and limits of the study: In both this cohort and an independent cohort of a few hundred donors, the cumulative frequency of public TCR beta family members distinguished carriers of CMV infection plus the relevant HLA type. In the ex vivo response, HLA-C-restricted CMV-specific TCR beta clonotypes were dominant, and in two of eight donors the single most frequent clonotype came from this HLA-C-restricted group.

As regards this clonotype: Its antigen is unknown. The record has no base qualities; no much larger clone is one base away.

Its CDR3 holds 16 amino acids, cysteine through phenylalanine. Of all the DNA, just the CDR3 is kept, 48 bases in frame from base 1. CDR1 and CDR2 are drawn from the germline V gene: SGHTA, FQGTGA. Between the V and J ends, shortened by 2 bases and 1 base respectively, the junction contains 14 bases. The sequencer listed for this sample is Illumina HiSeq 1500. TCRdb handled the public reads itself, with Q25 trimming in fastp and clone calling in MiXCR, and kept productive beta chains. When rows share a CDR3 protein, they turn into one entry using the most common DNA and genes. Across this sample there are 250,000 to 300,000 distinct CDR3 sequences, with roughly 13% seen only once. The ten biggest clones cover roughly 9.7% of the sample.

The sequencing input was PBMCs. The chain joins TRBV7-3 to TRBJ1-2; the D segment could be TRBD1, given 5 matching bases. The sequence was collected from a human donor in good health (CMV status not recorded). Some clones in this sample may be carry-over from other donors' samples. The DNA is TGTGCCAGCAGCTTAGTCGCCGGGGCCCTTAACTATGGCTACACCTTC. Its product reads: CASSLVAGALNYGYTF.